Each of the 9 T cell receptor beta chains below was sequenced from the same sample in a study of CD8+CD57+ T cells in acquired aplastic anemia (dated by TCRdb to 2016 to 2019). TCRdb names Illumina HiSeq 2000 as the instrument used. Profiling of TCR beta VDJ combinations and CDR3 sequences used genomic DNA as the template. In TCRdb, the public reads were trimmed at Q25 with fastp and aligned with MiXCR, with productive beta chains retained. Each entry is one CDR3 protein sequence, shown with its most common DNA and genes. The sample table lists hundreds of thousands of distinct CDR3 sequences, around 72% of them with a count of one. 3% to 5% of the sample belongs to the ten largest clones. The sample comprised sorted CD4+, CD8+, or CD8+CD57+ T cells (not recorded which) from PBMCs. The receptors were gathered from a human donor in good health, serving as a control.

For this clonotype: One base away lies a much larger clone, so this may be a sequencing read error. The chain combines TRBV2 with TRBJ2-7; D is ambiguous. CDR3 size: 12 residues. V lost 1 base to trimming and J lost 5 bases, with 6 bases between them. Germline CDR1 reads SNHLY; CDR2 reads FYNNEI. The chain's CDR3 is CASSEESHEQYF. In nucleotides, the CDR3 is TGTGCCAGCAGTGAAGAGAGTCACGAGCAGTACTTC.

This clonotype was observed many times. V is TRBV12-3 or TRBV12-4 and J is TRBJ1-2, with 7 bases identical to TRBD1. This CDR3 comprises 14 residues. V was pared by 3 bases and J by 7 bases, with 8 bases of the junction left unmatched. The CDR3 nucleotides read TGTGCCAGCAGTTTTTTATCCCAGGGGGGTGGCTACACCTTC. It translates to CASSFLSQGGGYTF.

This clonotype was observed at least ten times. The genes are TRBV6-5 and TRBJ2-7; D may match TRBD1 or TRBD2 (5 bases each). CDR3 length: 18 residues. Germline V lookup: CDR1 MNHEY, CDR2 SVGAGI. V dropped 2 bases and J dropped 2 bases, with 22 bases sitting between them. CDR3 nucleotides: TGTGCCAGCAGTTACAGAGGGACGGTCGCGGCCTATCCCTACGAGCAGTACTTC. It yields the protein CASSYRGTVAAYPYEQYF.

In its sample, this clonotype was seen once. Likely a read error: the CDR3 ends without its conserved phenylalanine or tryptophan. Because the CDR3's place on the DNA is in doubt, the DNA is left out and the CDR3 is given as listed by TCRdb. The genes are TRBV7-6 and TRBJ2-3. Germline-derived CDR1 and CDR2 are SGHVS and FNYEAQ. The CDR3 is 13 amino acids in total, end residues counted. This chain's CDR3 is CASSPLRSALHYD.

The J gene is TRBJ2-1, the V gene TRBV9; TRBD1 is a possible D gene (6 bases). CDR1 and CDR2 from the germline V gene are SGDLS and YYNGEE. V was clipped by 8 bases and J by 11 bases, with 29 bases between them. The CDR3 is made up of 16 amino acids. The CDR3 loop is CARKPTGRLWLHQQFF. CDR3 DNA: TGTGCCAGGAAACCGACAGGCCGACTATGGCTACATCAGCAGTTCTTC. The variable domain in full, with the rest retrieved from reference TRBV9 and TRBJ2-1, is DSGVTQTPKHLITATGQRVTLRCSPRSGDLSVYWYQQSLDQGLQFLIQYYNGEERAKGNILERFSAQQFPDLHSELNLSSLELGDSALYFCARKPTGRLWLHQQFFGPGTRLTVL.

This clonotype came up a few times. At one of its ends the junction is not consistent with the germline gene, which may arise from a read error. The chain employs TRBV19 and TRBJ2-1; possible D gene TRBD1, 5 bases. CDR1 LNHDA and CDR2 SQIVND come from the germline V gene (reference sequence). The CDR3 contains 12 residues. The CDR3, as DNA: TGTGCCAGTAGTATTGGAGACAGCCCCTCTTCCTTC. Its protein product is CASSIGDSPSSF.

This chain joins TRBV19 and TRBJ2-5, with 7 bases matching TRBD1. This CDR3 contains 15 residues. V lost 2 bases, J lost 4 bases, and 7 bases stayed unmatched. Germline CDR1 is LNHDA and CDR2 is SQIVND (reference sequence). The DNA for the CDR3 is TGTGCCAGTAGTATAATCAAGACAGGGCCAGAGACCCAGTACTTC. Its protein is CASSIIKTGPETQYF.

The chain uses TRBV12-3 or TRBV12-4 and TRBJ2-7, with D unclear. V was clipped by 6 bases and J by 4 bases, with 13 bases between them. This CDR3 region has 13 residues. The chain's CDR3 is CASSETEFYEQYF. In nucleotides, the CDR3 is TGTGCCAGCAGCGAAACGGAGTTTTACGAGCAGTACTTC.

The chain has TRBV12-3 or TRBV12-4 and TRBJ1-2; D is possibly TRBD1 (6 bases). V was clipped by 5 bases and J by 3 bases, with 10 bases between them. This CDR3 comprises 13 residues. In nucleotides, the CDR3 is TGTGCCAGCAGTACCAGGGGAGACTATGGCTACACCTTC. Protein sequence: CASSTRGDYGYTF.